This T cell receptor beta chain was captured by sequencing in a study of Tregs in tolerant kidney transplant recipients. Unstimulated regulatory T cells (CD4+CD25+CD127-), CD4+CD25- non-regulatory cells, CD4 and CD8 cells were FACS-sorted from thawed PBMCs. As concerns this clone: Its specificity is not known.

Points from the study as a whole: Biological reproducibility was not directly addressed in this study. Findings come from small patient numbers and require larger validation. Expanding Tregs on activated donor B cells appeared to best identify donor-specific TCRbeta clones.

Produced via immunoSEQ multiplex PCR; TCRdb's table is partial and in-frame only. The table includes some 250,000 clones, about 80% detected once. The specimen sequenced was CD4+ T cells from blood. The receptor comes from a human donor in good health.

This chain's CDR3 is CASSPRRNTEAFF. The CDR3 coding sequence is TGTGCCAGTAGTCCCCGAAGGAACACTGAAGCTTTCTTT. V and J are TRBV19 and TRBJ1-1; no reliable D call. This CDR3 has 13 amino acids. The V gene's germline CDR1 is LNHDA and CDR2 SQIVND (reference sequence). V was pared by 5 bases and J by 1 base, with 8 bases between.